At least ten counts were recorded for the clone carrying this TCR beta chain. The source of the sample is a study of T cells in Graves' hyperthyroidism and ophthalmopathy. Using RNA transcripts as the source, TCR beta CDR3 regions were amplified. Carried out on the TCR CDR3, a first-round RT-PCR used the HTBI primer set. TCRdb called the multiplex PCR reads again in MiXCR, with one record for every CDR3 protein. The repertoire holds about 610,000 distinct CDR3 sequences, with under 15% as singletons. This CDR3 is 15 amino acids long. V lost 1 base to trimming and J lost 0 bases, with 9 bases between them. Germline assignment: CDR1 LGHNT and CDR2 FRNRAP. The cohort's ophthalmopathy patients, a group with duration under 3 months, had a Clinical Activity Score of at least 3 and a NOSPECS grade of at least 4. Patients with uncontrolled infections, other autoimmune diseases, pregnancy or lactation were excluded. The diagnostic basis comprised clinical symptoms, serum thyroxine and TRAb, thyroid ultrasound and orbital computed tomography. PBMCs were sourced from 9 to 10 ml fresh peripheral blood.

The sequence was collected from a woman aged 35 to 49 with Graves' ophthalmopathy. The V call is TRBV12-5, the J call TRBJ2-5, with D uncertain. The sequenced sample was blood. CDR3 loop: CASGLGLWDQETQYF. The CDR3 DNA is TGTGCTAGTGGTTTGGGACTGTGGGACCAAGAGACCCAGTACTTC.